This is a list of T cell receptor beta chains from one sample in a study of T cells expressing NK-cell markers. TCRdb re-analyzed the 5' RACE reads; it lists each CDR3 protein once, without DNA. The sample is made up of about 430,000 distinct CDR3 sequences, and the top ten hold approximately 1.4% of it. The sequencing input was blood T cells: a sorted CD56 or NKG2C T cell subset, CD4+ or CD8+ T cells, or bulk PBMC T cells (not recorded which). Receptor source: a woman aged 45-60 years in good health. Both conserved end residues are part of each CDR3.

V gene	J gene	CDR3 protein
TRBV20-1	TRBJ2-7	CSARPGTSANYEQYF
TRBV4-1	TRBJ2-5	CASSRNDRVQETQYF
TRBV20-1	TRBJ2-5	CSASSGVGGTQYF
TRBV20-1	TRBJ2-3	CSAREVAGGPYSTQYF
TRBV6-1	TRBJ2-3	CASSDWGPGTDTQYF
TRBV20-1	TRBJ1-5	CSASVGTNQPQHF
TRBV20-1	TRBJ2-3	CSASSSPEQYF
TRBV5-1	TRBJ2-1	CASSIAGGGDGEQFF
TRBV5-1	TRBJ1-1	CASSRGGRNTEAFF
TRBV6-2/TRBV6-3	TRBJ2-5	CATKVGSETQYF
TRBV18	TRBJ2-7	CASSPPASGTGEQYF
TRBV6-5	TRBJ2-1	CASSYTGLARYNEQFF
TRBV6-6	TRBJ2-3	CASSYPQTTHLNTDTQYF
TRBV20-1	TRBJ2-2	CSARERAELELFF
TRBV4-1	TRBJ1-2	CASSQEAVRENYGYTF
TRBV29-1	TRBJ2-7	CSVSEGPHEQYF
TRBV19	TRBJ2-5	CASSPRGLAVQETQYF
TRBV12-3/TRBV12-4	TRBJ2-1	CASSLPWTSGKDEQFF
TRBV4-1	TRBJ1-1	CASSRERAITGAEAFF
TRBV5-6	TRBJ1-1	CASSLAGSGEALF
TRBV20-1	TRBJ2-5	CSAPRLAGWIQETQYF
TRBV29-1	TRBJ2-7	CSVVGRRHYEQYF
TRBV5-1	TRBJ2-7	CASSLEAKVYEQYF
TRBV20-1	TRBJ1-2	CSGGAVSNYGYTF
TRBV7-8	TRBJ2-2	CASSFQRENFANTGELFF
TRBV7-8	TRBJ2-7	CASSITGTSWFEQYF
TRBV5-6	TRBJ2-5	CASIGRVVETQYF
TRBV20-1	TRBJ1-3	CSAAHSGNTIYF
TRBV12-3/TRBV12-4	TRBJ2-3	CASSLALPGQGAATDTQYF
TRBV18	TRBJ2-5	CASSPPEREGETQYF
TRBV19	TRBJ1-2	CASSIGLSAYGYTF
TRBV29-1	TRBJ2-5	CSVGQGGPETQYF
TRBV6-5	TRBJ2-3	CASSATMADTQYF
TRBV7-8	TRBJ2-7	CASSLEAESSYEQYF
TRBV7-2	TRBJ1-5	CASSPTQYSNQPQHF
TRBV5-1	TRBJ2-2	CASSLEARSTGELFF
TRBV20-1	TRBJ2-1	CSAGVVGVVAHEQFF
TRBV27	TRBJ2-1	CASTGTSYSNEQFF
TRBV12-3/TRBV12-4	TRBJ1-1	CASSPRDFGEAFF
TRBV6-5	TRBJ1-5	CASTTRQGMGQPQHF
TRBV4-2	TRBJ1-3	CASSQEGNTIYF
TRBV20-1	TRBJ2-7	CSARDRLALYEQYF
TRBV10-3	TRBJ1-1	CAISDVLNTEAFF
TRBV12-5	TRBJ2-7	CASGPTGPSYEQYF
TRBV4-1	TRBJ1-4	CASSQWVGGEKLFF
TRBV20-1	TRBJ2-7	CSARETGLSEQYF
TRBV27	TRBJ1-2	CASKQKGLHGYTF
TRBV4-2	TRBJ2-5	CASSQDEVRETQYF
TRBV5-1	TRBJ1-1	CASSLKKGGTEAFF
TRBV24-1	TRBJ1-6	CATSDGTGGPLHF
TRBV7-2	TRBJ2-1	CASSPGTGINEQFF
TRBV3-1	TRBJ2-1	CASSQVPPGLAGLLVF